The 29 T cell receptor beta chains reported below all come from one sample, sequenced in a study of blood T cell repertoires in COVID-19. Using immunoSEQ multiplex PCR, the repertoire was profiled, and TCRdb retains in-frame clones only, with some absent. The sample carries roughly 250,000 clones, about 90% recorded once. Sequenced sample: PBMCs or T cells enriched from blood (not recorded which). Receptors originate from a woman in her 30s with acute COVID-19.

The J gene is TRBJ1-3, the V gene TRBV27; TRBD1 is a possible D gene (5 bases). Trimming took 2 bases from V and 0 from J, leaving 11 bases between them. The germline gives CDR1 MNHEY, CDR2 SMNVEV (reference sequence). The CDR3 has 16 amino acids. The CDR3 loop is CASSLNRPSSGNTIYF. The CDR3 DNA follows: TGTGCCAGCAGTTTAAACAGGCCTAGCTCTGGAAACACCATATATTTT.

J is TRBJ1-5 and V is TRBV19; D unresolved. The germline gives CDR1 LNHDA, CDR2 SQIVND (reference sequence). Trimming stripped 5 bases from V and 0 bases from J, with 14 bases between. This CDR3 has 16 amino acids. The CDR3 sequence is CASSPYGLLSNQPQHF. DNA for the CDR3: TGTGCCAGTAGTCCATACGGACTGCTTAGCAATCAGCCCCAGCATTTT.

V usage is TRBV14 and J usage is TRBJ1-1; D remains ambiguous. The V gene lost 4 bases and the J gene lost 0 bases, with 6 bases spanning the gap. The CDR3 loop spans 13 amino acids. Germline V gene sequence: CDR1 SGHDN, CDR2 FVKESK. CDR3 in amino acids: CASSRTVNTEAFF. CDR3 DNA sequence: TGTGCCAGCAGCCGAACAGTGAACACTGAAGCTTTCTTT.

The sample holds many counts of this clone. The chain has TRBV27 and TRBJ2-7; TRBD2 matches at 13 bases. Trimming removed 6 bases from V and 2 bases from J; junction bases left unmatched: 7. CDR1 and CDR2 (germline): MNHEY, SMNVEV (reference sequence). This CDR3 is built from 16 residues. The CDR3 DNA is TGTGCCAGCAGCCCCGGGACTAGCGGGACTACCTACGAGCAGTACTTC. It translates to CASSPGTSGTTYEQYF.

CDR3 amino acids: CASSTRQGGIWEKLFF. The CDR3 DNA follows: TGTGCCAGTAGTACCAGACAGGGGGGAATATGGGAAAAACTGTTTTTT. J is TRBJ1-4 and V is TRBV19; TRBD1 agrees at 9 bases. The J segment lost 8 bases and the V segment lost 4 bases, leaving 11 bases of the junction unmatched. CDR1 is LNHDA, CDR2 SQIVND, per germline (reference sequence). The CDR3 extends over 16 amino acids.

J is TRBJ1-3 and V is TRBV5-5; D uncertain. Trimming left V 4 bases short and J 0 bases short, with 5 bases between. Germline V CDR1 and CDR2: SGHKS, YYEKEE (reference sequence). This CDR3 is built from 13 residues. In DNA form, the CDR3 reads TGTGCCAGCAGCCACACCTCTGGAAACACCATATATTTT. Protein product: CASSHTSGNTIYF.

The genes are TRBV25-1 and TRBJ1-5, with 10 bases that match TRBD1. The CDR3 is 14 residues long. Germline CDR1 MGHDK, CDR2 SYGVNS. The trim removed 6 bases at V and 7 bases at J, leaving 6 bases unmatched. The CDR3 DNA is TGTGCCAGCAGGGGGACAGGGGAGTGGCAGCCCCAGCATTTT. Translation: CASRGTGEWQPQHF.

The chain is built from TRBV5-8 and TRBJ2-5; TRBD1 matches 7 bases. J lost 4 bases, V lost 10 bases, and 10 bases had no gene match. The CDR3 is 13 residues long. Germline V gene data show CDR1 as SGHTS and CDR2 as YDEGEE. Written as DNA, the CDR3 is TGTGCCGGAAGGGGGCGATTGGGAGAGACCCAGTACTTC. Its translation is CAGRGRLGETQYF. Full variable domain (outside the CDR3, taken from reference TRBV5-8 and TRBJ2-5): EAGVTQSPTHLIKTRGQQATLRCSPISGHTSVYWYQQALGLGLQFLLWYDEGEERNRGNFPPRFSGRQFPNYSSELNVNALELEDSALYLCAGRGRLGETQYFGPGTRLLVL.

This chain links TRBV18 with TRBJ1-4, with D hard to call. From germline, CDR1 is KGHSH and CDR2 LQKENI. V was trimmed by 6 bases and J by 4 bases, leaving 15 bases between them. This CDR3 is 15 amino acids long. The DNA of the CDR3 is TGTGCCAGCTCTAGATCGTCAGGCCTTAATGAAAAACTGTTTTTT. Translated, it gives CASSRSSGLNEKLFF.

The chain links TRBV7-9 to TRBJ1-4; TRBD1 aligns across 9 bases. V dropped 5 bases and J dropped 8; count of bases not matched to a gene: 12. This CDR3 region has 16 residues. The germline V gene has CDR1 SEHNR and CDR2 FQNEAQ (reference sequence). CDR3: CASSRYTGQGGEKLFF. The CDR3 DNA reads as TGTGCCAGCAGCCGCTATACGGGACAGGGAGGAGAAAAACTGTTTTTT.

This rearrangement joins TRBV25-1 to TRBJ1-1; D is perhaps TRBD1 (5 bases). The CDR3 spans 13 residues. Trimming took off 3 bases at V and 11 bases at J, with 16 bases between the two ends. Germline CDR1 reads MGHDK; CDR2 reads SYGVNS. CDR3 in DNA: TGTGCCAGCAGTGACCCCGGGGACTTGGGGGCTTTCTTT. The encoded protein is CASSDPGDLGAFF.

The chain combines TRBV6-5 with TRBJ1-2; 7 bases are shared with TRBD1. The V gene's germline CDR1 is MNHEY and CDR2 SVGAGI. The CDR3 loop spans 10 amino acids. This CDR3 reads CANRGGGYTF. In nucleotides, the CDR3 is TGTGCAAACAGGGGTGGTGGCTACACCTTC.

As to this clone: The junction and the germline gene differ at one end; a read error may be behind it. The V and J genes are TRBV19 and TRBJ1-5; 7 nucleotides line up with TRBD1. CDR3 length equals 12 residues. The germline V gene has CDR1 LNHDA and CDR2 SQIVND (reference sequence). The CDR3 loop reads CASSIGRGYTVF. The CDR3 DNA reads TGTGCCAGTAGTATAGGCAGGGGGTACACGGTCTTT.

This clone came up once. The rearrangement uses TRBV7-9 and TRBJ2-1; TRBD2 matches 12 bases. Germline-derived CDR1 and CDR2 are SEHNR and FQNEAQ (reference sequence). Trimming cost V 5 bases and J 7 bases; bases outside gene matches: 3. This CDR3 is built from 14 residues. CDR3 DNA sequence: TGTGCCAGCAGCAACGGACTAGCGGGAAATGAGCAGTTCTTC. This codes for CASSNGLAGNEQFF.

CDR3 in DNA: TGCAGCGTTGTGCTAGCGGGAGGGTCCAAAAACATTCAGTACTTC. Its protein is CSVVLAGGSKNIQYF. The rearrangement joins TRBV29-1 to TRBJ2-4; 12 bases align to TRBD2. Germline loops: CDR1 SQVTM, CDR2 ANQGSEA. V shed 4 bases, J shed 2 bases, and the junction held 3 bases outside the gene matches. This CDR3 spans 15 amino acids.

The rearrangement joins TRBV20-1 to TRBJ2-1; 16 bases map to TRBD2. Per germline, CDR1 DFQATT and CDR2 SNEGSKA (reference sequence). Unmatched junction bases numbered 17, after V lost 3 bases and J lost 6 bases. The CDR3 sequence is 20 residues long. The CDR3 nucleotides are TGCAGTGCTAGTGTTTGGGAACCGGGACTAGCGGGAGGGATGGGCAATGAGCAGTTCTTC. This sequence encodes CSASVWEPGLAGGMGNEQFF.

The chain employs TRBV9 and TRBJ2-1; TRBD1 agrees at 9 bases. Per the germline V gene, CDR1 is SGDLS and CDR2 is YYNGEE. V lost 2 bases to trimming and J lost 9 bases; unmatched junction nucleotides: 9. There are 15 residues in the CDR3. CDR3 amino acids: CASSVGQGVAGEQFF. As DNA, the CDR3 is TGTGCCAGCAGCGTGGGACAGGGTGTTGCGGGTGAGCAGTTCTTC.

The chain has TRBV7-9 and TRBJ1-1; 8 bases align to TRBD1. CDR3 size: 13 residues. Trimming cost V 5 bases and J 7 bases; bases outside gene matches: 6. From germline, CDR1 is SEHNR and CDR2 FQNEAQ (reference sequence). The CDR3 sequence is CASSRQGRGEAFF. The CDR3, as DNA: TGTGCCAGCAGCAGACAGGGGCGGGGTGAAGCTTTCTTT.

The V gene is TRBV28, the J gene TRBJ2-7; D remains unclear. Germline CDR1 MDHEN, CDR2 SYDVKM. The CDR3 runs 12 residues. V shed 4 bases and J shed 6 bases, with 10 bases lying between them. The CDR3 protein is CASSSTPFEQYF. For the CDR3, the DNA is TGTGCCAGCAGTTCAACACCTTTCGAGCAGTACTTC. The full variable domain, completed using reference TRBV28 and TRBJ2-7, is DVKVTQSSRYLVKRTGEKVFLECVQDMDHENMFWYRQDPGLGLRLIYFSYDVKMKEKGDIPEGYSVSREKKERFSLILESASTNQTSMYLCASSSTPFEQYFGPGTRLTVT.

The chain links TRBV30 to TRBJ2-3, with 9 bases matching TRBD1. The CDR3 has 17 amino acids. Trimming took 1 base from V and 4 from J; bases not matched to a gene: 12. The V gene's germline CDR1 is GTSNPN and CDR2 SVGIG (reference sequence). The CDR3 is CAWSAFGTGIVPDTQYF. The CDR3 coding sequence is TGTGCCTGGAGTGCCTTCGGGACAGGGATCGTTCCAGATACGCAGTATTTT.

In this sample, this clone turned up a few times. This chain joins TRBV6-2 or TRBV6-3 and TRBJ1-5, with D possibly matching TRBD1 (6 bases). The CDR3 covers 15 residues. Germline CDR1 and CDR2: MNHEY and SVGEGT. The V gene lost 0 bases and the J gene lost 1 base, with 7 bases spanning the gap. The CDR3 is CASSYSGTSNQPQHF. The CDR3 DNA sequence: TGTGCCAGCAGTTACTCTGGGACAAGCAATCAGCCCCAGCATTTT.

CDR3 in amino acids: CSVRDRPNTEAFF. CDR3 DNA sequence: TGCAGCGTCAGAGACAGGCCTAACACTGAAGCTTTCTTT. V and J are TRBV29-1 and TRBJ1-1; D may be TRBD1 (6 bases). The CDR3 extends over 13 amino acids. Per germline, CDR1 SQVTM and CDR2 ANQGSEA. Trimming cost V 6 bases and J 2 bases, with 13 bases left between them.

The sample holds a few counts of this clone. The chain combines TRBV5-1 with TRBJ1-2; 8 bases align to TRBD1. This CDR3 has 15 amino acids. V trimming: 0 bases; J trimming: 8 bases; junction bases outside the gene matches: 9. Germline V gene sequence: CDR1 SGHRS, CDR2 YFSETQ. The CDR3 region is CASSLGAGTGNGYTF. CDR3 DNA sequence: TGCGCCAGCAGCTTGGGCGCCGGGACAGGCAACGGCTACACCTTC.

The chain has TRBV20-1 and TRBJ2-1, with 8 bases aligning to TRBD1. There are 16 residues in the CDR3. The germline V gene has CDR1 DFQATT and CDR2 SNEGSKA (reference sequence). The J segment lost 4 bases and the V segment lost 3 bases, leaving 11 bases of the junction unmatched. CDR3 sequence: CSASVGTGIPYNEQFF. CDR3 DNA: TGCAGTGCTAGTGTGGGGACAGGCATACCTTACAATGAGCAGTTCTTC.

The chain carries TRBV6-2 or TRBV6-3 and TRBJ2-7; the match to TRBD2 covers 13 bases. The CDR3 covers 15 residues. Germline V gives CDR1 MNHEY, CDR2 SVGEGT. After removal of 7 bases from V and 6 bases from J, the junction contained 9 bases not matched to a gene. CDR3: CASTPLAGGPPEQYF. The CDR3 coding sequence is TGTGCCAGCACCCCACTAGCGGGAGGGCCTCCCGAGCAGTACTTC.

The CDR3 reads CASSQTAGNTEAFF. In DNA, the CDR3 is TGTGCCAGCAGCCAAACGGCGGGGAACACTGAAGCTTTCTTT. The rearrangement uses TRBV7-2 and TRBJ1-1; D call uncertain. The CDR3 is made up of 14 amino acids. Germline V gene lookup returns CDR1 SGHTA and CDR2 FQGNSA. The V end lost 5 bases, the J end lost 1 base, and 11 bases lay between the germline ends.

The chain uses TRBV29-1 and TRBJ2-2, with 7 bases matching TRBD1. This CDR3 contains 15 residues. The V segment lost 7 bases and the J segment 4 bases; nucleotides outside the gene matches: 12. The germline CDR1 and CDR2 sequences are SQVTM and ANQGSEA. In DNA form, the CDR3 reads TGCAGCGCCCTGAAGGGGGCGTCGGGCACCGGGGAGCTGTTTTTT. This gives the protein CSALKGASGTGELFF.

The CDR3 sequence is CASSFGQGARQETQYF. For the CDR3, the DNA is TGTGCCAGCAGCTTTGGACAGGGGGCGCGGCAAGAGACCCAGTACTTC. The chain employs TRBV11-2 and TRBJ2-5; 11 nucleotides agree with TRBD1. CDR3 size: 16 residues. Germline V gene data show CDR1 as SGHAT and CDR2 as FQNNGV. After removal of 3 bases from V and 2 bases from J, the junction contained 5 bases not matched to a gene.

The rearrangement links TRBV6-5 to TRBJ2-5, with 9 bases aligning to TRBD1. The CDR3 loop spans 15 amino acids. J lost 2 bases, V lost 6 bases, and 7 bases had no gene match. Germline V gene lookup returns CDR1 MNHEY and CDR2 SVGAGI. The CDR3 spells CASRQQGTGQETQYF. The DNA of the CDR3 is TGTGCCAGCAGACAACAAGGGACAGGGCAAGAGACCCAGTACTTC.